A selection of T cell receptor beta chains follows, all from one sample in a study of T-cell reconstitution after alpha-beta-depleted transplantation in children. A single record per CDR3 protein comes from TCRdb applying MiXCR to the PCR reads. This table holds approximately 47,000 distinct CDR3 sequences, 50% to 55% found once. This sample comprised peripheral blood, obtained before TCRalphabeta/CD19-depleted stem cell transplant. The receptor set was obtained from a boy less than two years old with SCID, due to receive a stem cell transplant. Each CDR3 is given with its conserved first and last residue. Fields, in order: D gene, V gene, clone size, J gene, CDR3 DNA, CDR3 protein. A D gene is named only where the DNA matches it firmly. Some rows mark clone size as missing; the rest say once, few, many or name a class of expanded clone.

D gene: TRBD2; V gene: TRBV12-3/TRBV12-4; clone size: -; J gene: TRBJ2-5; CDR3 DNA: TGTGCCAGCAGTCCCCCGGGACTAGCGGTTTTACAAGAGACCCAGTACTTC; CDR3 protein: CASSPPGLAVLQETQYF
D gene: TRBD1; V gene: TRBV5-1; clone size: -; J gene: TRBJ2-2; CDR3 DNA: TGCGCCAGCAGAGCCGGGACAGGGACGGGGGAGCTGTTTTTT; CDR3 protein: CASRAGTGTGELFF
D gene: -; V gene: TRBV5-1; clone size: few; J gene: TRBJ1-3; CDR3 DNA: TGCGCCAGCAGCCCCCAGTCGTCGGGAAACACCATATATTTT; CDR3 protein: CASSPQSSGNTIYF
D gene: -; V gene: TRBV7-2; clone size: once; J gene: TRBJ2-2; CDR3 DNA: TGTGCCAGCAGCCGACAGGACCCCGGGGAGCTGTTTTTT; CDR3 protein: CASSRQDPGELFF
D gene: TRBD1; V gene: TRBV7-8; clone size: -; J gene: TRBJ1-2; CDR3 DNA: TGTGCCAGCAGCTCCGGGACAGGGGCTCCGTCGAACTATGGCTACACCTTC; CDR3 protein: CASSSGTGAPSNYGYTF
D gene: TRBD2; V gene: TRBV5-1; clone size: -; J gene: TRBJ2-1; CDR3 DNA: TGCGCCAGCATCAGGAGCGGGGGGACCTACAATGAGCAGTTCTTC; CDR3 protein: CASIRSGGTYNEQFF
D gene: -; V gene: TRBV7-8; clone size: once; J gene: TRBJ2-2; CDR3 DNA: TGTGCCAGCAGCTTAAACAGGGCGGACGGGGAGCTGTTTTTT; CDR3 protein: CASSLNRADGELFF
D gene: TRBD2; V gene: TRBV7-2; clone size: -; J gene: TRBJ2-1; CDR3 DNA: TGTGCCAGCAGCTTAGCGGTGCTAGCGGGGTCTCGGGAGCAGTTCTTC; CDR3 protein: CASSLAVLAGSREQFF
D gene: TRBD2; V gene: TRBV7-8; clone size: -; J gene: TRBJ2-3; CDR3 DNA: TGTGCCAGCAGCTTAAAGCGGGGGAGCACAGATACGCAGTATTTT; CDR3 protein: CASSLKRGSTDTQYF
D gene: -; V gene: TRBV6-4; clone size: -; J gene: TRBJ2-1; CDR3 DNA: -; CDR3 protein: CASSTSTSGGAGEQFF
D gene: TRBD1; V gene: TRBV4-3; clone size: -; J gene: TRBJ2-7; CDR3 DNA: TGCGCCAGCAGCTGGCAGGGTACCCGACAGGGGCAGTACTTC; CDR3 protein: CASSWQGTRQGQYF
D gene: -; V gene: TRBV6-1; clone size: -; J gene: TRBJ2-7; CDR3 DNA: TGTGCCAGCAGTCCTGCGGGGACCAATAGATACTACGAGCAGTACTTC; CDR3 protein: CASSPAGTNRYYEQYF
D gene: -; V gene: TRBV5-1; clone size: -; J gene: TRBJ1-2; CDR3 DNA: TGCGCCAGCAGCTTACCAGGGAACTATGGCTACACCTTC; CDR3 protein: CASSLPGNYGYTF
D gene: TRBD2; V gene: TRBV9; clone size: -; J gene: TRBJ2-1; CDR3 DNA: TGTGCCAGCAGCGCCGAGCGGGGGTTTAATGAGCAGTTCTTC; CDR3 protein: CASSAERGFNEQFF
D gene: TRBD2; V gene: TRBV7-9; clone size: -; J gene: TRBJ2-3; CDR3 DNA: TGTGCCAGCAGGTCCGGGACTACTTGGTCAGATACGCAGTATTTT; CDR3 protein: CASRSGTTWSDTQYF
D gene: TRBD1; V gene: TRBV10-3; clone size: -; J gene: TRBJ1-2; CDR3 DNA: TGTGCCATCAGACGGGACAGCAACTATGGCTACACCTTC; CDR3 protein: CAIRRDSNYGYTF
D gene: -; V gene: TRBV7-2; clone size: -; J gene: TRBJ1-5; CDR3 DNA: TGTGCCAGCAGCTTAAATAGGGGTAGCAATCAGCCCCAGCATTTT; CDR3 protein: CASSLNRGSNQPQHF
D gene: -; V gene: TRBV11-1; clone size: few; J gene: TRBJ2-7; CDR3 DNA: TGTGCCAGCAGCTTTTCCCCCGAGGGGGGATCCCCTACCTACGAGCAGTACTTC; CDR3 protein: CASSFSPEGGSPTYEQYF
D gene: -; V gene: TRBV12-3/TRBV12-4; clone size: -; J gene: TRBJ1-5; CDR3 DNA: TGTGCCAGCAGTACTGGGGGTCATCAGCCCCAGCATTTT; CDR3 protein: CASSTGGHQPQHF
D gene: -; V gene: TRBV6-1; clone size: few; J gene: TRBJ2-7; CDR3 DNA: TGTGCCAGCAGACGAGGGGCAGTGAAATACGAGCAGTACTTC; CDR3 protein: CASRRGAVKYEQYF
D gene: -; V gene: TRBV5-1; clone size: -; J gene: TRBJ1-4; CDR3 DNA: TGCGCCAGCAGCTTGGGGGTGACTTATGAAAAACTGTTTTTT; CDR3 protein: CASSLGVTYEKLFF
D gene: TRBD2; V gene: TRBV12-3/TRBV12-4; clone size: -; J gene: TRBJ2-7; CDR3 DNA: TGTGCCAGCACGGGGGTCGGACTAGCCGAGCAGTACTTC; CDR3 protein: CASTGVGLAEQYF
D gene: TRBD1; V gene: TRBV23-1; clone size: once; J gene: TRBJ2-1; CDR3 DNA: TGCTCCAGCGAGGGACAGTGTCACAATGAGCAGTTCTTC; CDR3 protein: CSSEGQCHNEQFF
D gene: TRBD1; V gene: TRBV25-1; clone size: few; J gene: TRBJ1-3; CDR3 DNA: TGTGCCAGCATGTCAGGGGGCGCGGTGAACACCATATATTTT; CDR3 protein: CASMSGGAVNTIYF
D gene: TRBD1; V gene: TRBV27; clone size: many; J gene: TRBJ2-7; CDR3 DNA: TGTGCCAGCACCACGACAGGGGATGACTACGAGCAGTACTTC; CDR3 protein: CASTTTGDDYEQYF
D gene: -; V gene: TRBV20-1; clone size: few; J gene: TRBJ2-1; CDR3 DNA: TGCAGTGCTCTTCGGACGACTTGGAACAATGAGCAGTTCTTC; CDR3 protein: CSALRTTWNNEQFF
D gene: -; V gene: TRBV14; clone size: few; J gene: TRBJ2-7; CDR3 DNA: TGTGCCAGCAGCCAAGAGGGGGGCTCCGAGCAGTACTTC; CDR3 protein: CASSQEGGSEQYF
D gene: TRBD1; V gene: TRBV12-3/TRBV12-4; clone size: few; J gene: TRBJ2-6; CDR3 DNA: TGTGCCAGCAGTTTTCAGGGGGCTGGGGCCAACGTCCTGACTTTC; CDR3 protein: CASSFQGAGANVLTF
D gene: -; V gene: TRBV13; clone size: -; J gene: TRBJ1-1; CDR3 DNA: TGTGCCAGCAGCTTAGGCCCTCCTTCGGTGAACACTGAAGCTTTCTTT; CDR3 protein: CASSLGPPSVNTEAFF
D gene: -; V gene: TRBV5-1; clone size: -; J gene: TRBJ1-5; CDR3 DNA: TGCGGCAGGAGCCCCGTTAGGGGGGGCAATCAGCCCCAGCATTTT; CDR3 protein: CGRSPVRGGNQPQHF
D gene: -; V gene: TRBV25-1; clone size: -; J gene: TRBJ1-1; CDR3 DNA: TGTGCCAGCAGTGGGTGGACCCCTGAAGCTTTCTTT; CDR3 protein: CASSGWTPEAFF